These 11 T cell receptor beta chains were all obtained from the same sample, sequenced in a study of T cell changes during pregnancy in multiple sclerosis. Produced via immunoSEQ multiplex PCR; TCRdb's table is partial and in-frame only. The sample has 35,000 to 45,000 clones; nearly 90% are singletons. Material: CD4+ T cells from peripheral blood mononuclear cells, obtained after pregnancy. The origin of the receptors is a female donor with multiple sclerosis, enrolled in a pregnancy study.

The V call is TRBV27, the J call TRBJ2-2; D is unresolved. V dropped 2 bases and J dropped 3 bases, with 10 bases sitting between them. Germline-derived CDR1 and CDR2 are MNHEY and SMNVEV (reference sequence). The CDR3 consists of 15 residues. The CDR3 coding sequence is TGTGCCAGCAGTTTAGTGGGCATCGACACCGGGGAGCTGTTTTTT. It specifies CASSLVGIDTGELFF.

The J gene is TRBJ1-1, the V gene TRBV5-1; a possible D gene is TRBD1 (6 bases). The CDR3 runs 14 residues. The germline CDR1 and CDR2 sequences are SGHRS and YFSETQ. The ends were cut back, 0 bases at V and 2 bases at J, with 8 bases in the middle. Here the CDR3 reads CASSLDRANTEAFF. The CDR3 DNA sequence: TGCGCCAGCAGCTTGGACAGGGCCAACACTGAAGCTTTCTTT.

J is TRBJ2-1 and V is TRBV7-2; D might be TRBD1 (6 bases). In germline, CDR1 is SGHTA, CDR2 FQGNSA. Between the trimmed V and J ends, which lost 5 bases and 10 bases, there was a span of 15 bases. This CDR3 has 13 amino acids. As DNA, the CDR3 is TGTGCCAGCAGCCCGAGAACAGGGAACGAGCAGTTCTTC. Translated: CASSPRTGNEQFF.

The rearrangement links TRBV2 to TRBJ1-5; no reliable D call. From germline, CDR1 is SNHLY and CDR2 FYNNEI. The CDR3 loop spans 15 amino acids. Between the trimmed V and J ends, which lost 4 bases and 2 bases, there was a span of 12 bases. CDR3 sequence: CASSAQLGRNQPQHF. DNA for the CDR3: TGTGCCAGCAGTGCCCAACTAGGGCGCAATCAGCCCCAGCATTTT.

The V gene is TRBV9, the J gene TRBJ2-7; 7 bases agree with TRBD1. CDR1 and CDR2 (germline): SGDLS, YYNGEE. After removal of 4 bases from V and 3 bases from J, the junction contained 10 bases not matched to a gene. The CDR3 has 15 residues. Here the CDR3 DNA reads TGTGCCAGCAGCTCAGGACAGGACTTACTCTACGAGCAGTACTTC. Translation gives CASSSGQDLLYEQYF.

The rearrangement uses TRBV7-9 and TRBJ2-5; 11 nucleotides align to TRBD2. The germline V gene has CDR1 SEHNR and CDR2 FQNEAQ (reference sequence). Unmatched junction bases numbered 7, after V lost 5 bases and J lost 5 bases. This CDR3 contains 15 residues. In nucleotides, the CDR3 is TGTGCCAGCAGCCCGACCCTAGCGGGGGGTGAGACCCAGTACTTC. Amino acid sequence: CASSPTLAGGETQYF. Complete variable domain (other parts from reference TRBV7-9 and TRBJ2-5): DTGVSQNPRHKITKRGQNVTFRCDPISEHNRLYWYRQTLGQGPEFLTYFQNEAQLEKSRLLSDRFSAERPKGSFSTLEIQRTEQGDSAMYLCASSPTLAGGETQYFGPGTRLLVL.

V and J are TRBV4-2 and TRBJ2-5, with D possibly being TRBD2 (7 bases). V lost 2 bases to trimming and J lost 0 bases, with 22 bases between them. The CDR3 totals 19 residues. Germline V gene sequence: CDR1 LGHNA, CDR2 YNFKEQ. CDR3 nucleotide sequence: TGTGCCAGCAGCCAATATTCCAGTGGGGGGGCTGGGTACCAAGAGACCCAGTACTTC. Amino acid sequence: CASSQYSSGGAGYQETQYF.

V gene TRBV27 combines with J gene TRBJ2-7; D gene ambiguous. Germline values: CDR1 MNHEY, CDR2 SMNVEV (reference sequence). The CDR3 extends over 13 amino acids. The V end lost 7 bases, the J end lost 0 bases, and 10 bases lay between the germline ends. CDR3 amino acids: CASTSTYSYEQYF. The CDR3 DNA sequence: TGTGCCAGCACCTCAACTTACTCCTACGAGCAGTACTTC.

The V gene is TRBV12-5, the J gene TRBJ1-1, with 8 bases fitting TRBD1. Looked up from germline, CDR1 is LGHNT and CDR2 is FRNRAP. With 1 base clipped from V and 2 bases from J, the junction kept 18 bases outside the gene matches. The CDR3 runs 20 residues. The CDR3 DNA reads as TGTGCTAGTGGTTTGGGCCCTGGACAGGGAAAAGCGGGGAGAAACACTGAAGCTTTCTTT. It is translated as CASGLGPGQGKAGRNTEAFF.

V is TRBV25-1 and J is TRBJ2-5; 8 bases map to TRBD1. The CDR3 is 15 residues long. Looked up from germline, CDR1 is MGHDK and CDR2 is SYGVNS. The trim removed 3 bases at V and 5 bases at J, leaving 8 bases unmatched. CDR3 residues: CASSDPDRDRETQYF. CDR3 DNA sequence: TGTGCCAGCAGTGACCCGGACAGGGACAGGGAGACCCAGTACTTC.

The V call is TRBV9, the J call TRBJ1-1; TRBD1 agrees at 12 bases. CDR3 length: 16 residues. Germline CDR1 and CDR2: SGDLS and YYNGEE. The V segment lost 3 bases and the J segment 4 bases; nucleotides outside the gene matches: 7. The CDR3 nucleotides are TGTGCCAGCAGCGAGGGACAGGGGGCAGAGAGCACTGAAGCTTTCTTT. Translated, it gives CASSEGQGAESTEAFF. Variable domain in full (rest from reference TRBV9 and TRBJ1-1): DSGVTQTPKHLITATGQRVTLRCSPRSGDLSVYWYQQSLDQGLQFLIQYYNGEERAKGNILERFSAQQFPDLHSELNLSSLELGDSALYFCASSEGQGAESTEAFFGQGTRLTVV.